This T cell receptor (beta chain) was sequenced in a study of a mutant IDH1 vaccine in newly diagnosed glioma. Study-wide background: Patients were started on vaccination 4-6 weeks after radiotherapy alone, or with temozolomide cycles. Beforehand, treatment had been radiotherapy, temozolomide, or both; the majority received both. V12 came at week 35, V13 at week 47.

As for time point: week 35, safety follow-up. In every dose of vaccine, 300 ug of mutant IDH1 20-mer peptide was given alongside topical imiquimod. New astrocytomas of WHO grade 3 or 4 that were IDH1-mutant and ATRX-lost were found in the donors. This clone was counted a few times. Its target is unknown. Clones were read by immunoSEQ multiplex PCR, and TCRdb kept only the in-frame ones, dropping some. The data hold under 35,000 clones, with about three quarters observed a single time. V lost 7 bases to trimming and J lost 0 bases, with 10 bases between them. CDR1 and CDR2 (germline): MDHEN, SYDVKM. This CDR3 contains 14 residues.

The sequences come from PBMCs, collected from a glioma patient whose treatment included an IDH1 peptide vaccine. The origin of this receptor is a man aged 50 to 59 with glioma. The chain employs TRBV28 and TRBJ1-3; no reliable D call. CDR3 sequence reads: CASNRASSGNTIYF. The CDR3, as DNA: TGTGCCAGCAATAGGGCCAGCTCTGGAAACACCATATATTTT.